This T cell receptor beta chain came from a study of T cells after yellow fever vaccination. The CDR3 spans 17 residues. Germline values: CDR1 SGHAT, CDR2 FQNNGV. V was clipped by 8 bases and J by 8 bases; unmatched bases: 17. TCRdb redid the calling of the 5' RACE reads with MiXCR, one entry per CDR3 protein. Here the sample spans approximately 550,000 distinct CDR3 sequences, roughly 14% being singletons. Study results and caveats: Clonotypes found in both CD4 and CD8 compartments made up a small share.

This clonotype came up a few times. Its antigen remains unidentified. This specimen consisted of PBMCs, obtained on the day of the yellow fever booster vaccination. V and J are TRBV11-2 and TRBJ2-1; 11 bases align to TRBD2. This TCR was sampled from a man aged 25 to 40 who received the YFV17D yellow fever vaccine. The CDR3 sequence: CASGLWDLAGGWDEQFF. CDR3 bases: TGTGCCAGCGGACTATGGGACTTAGCGGGAGGGTGGGATGAGCAGTTCTTC. The complete variable domain, with remaining parts taken from reference TRBV11-2 and TRBJ2-1, reads EAGVAQSPRYKIIEKRQSVAFWCNPISGHATLYWYQQILGQGPKLLIQFQNNGVVDDSQLPKDRFSAERLKGVDSTLKIQPAKLEDSAVYLCASGLWDLAGGWDEQFFGPGTRLTVL.